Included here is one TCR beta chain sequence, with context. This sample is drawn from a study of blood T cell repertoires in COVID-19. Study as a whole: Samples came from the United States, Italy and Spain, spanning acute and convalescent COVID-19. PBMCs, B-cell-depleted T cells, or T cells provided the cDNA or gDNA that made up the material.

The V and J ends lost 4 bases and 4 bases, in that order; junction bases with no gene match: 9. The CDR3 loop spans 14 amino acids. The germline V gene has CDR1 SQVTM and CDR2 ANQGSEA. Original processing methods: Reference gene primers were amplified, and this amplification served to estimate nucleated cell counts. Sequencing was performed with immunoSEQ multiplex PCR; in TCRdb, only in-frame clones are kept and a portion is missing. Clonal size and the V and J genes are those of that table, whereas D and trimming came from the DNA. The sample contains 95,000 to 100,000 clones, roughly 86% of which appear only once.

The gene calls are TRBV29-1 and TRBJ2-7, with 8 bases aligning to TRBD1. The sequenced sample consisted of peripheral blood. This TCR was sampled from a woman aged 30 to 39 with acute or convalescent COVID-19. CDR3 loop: CSVAFGQGGYEQYF. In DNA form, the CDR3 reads TGCAGCGTTGCTTTCGGACAGGGTGGGTACGAGCAGTACTTC.